This T cell receptor beta chain was sequenced during a study of T cell changes during pregnancy in multiple sclerosis. Measured with immunoSEQ multiplex PCR; TCRdb has only the in-frame clones, and not every one. This table has under 60,000 clones, roughly 92% appearing once. CDR1 is LNHDA, CDR2 SQIVND, per germline (reference sequence). The CDR3 is 15 amino acids. V was pared by 2 bases and J by 3 bases, with 3 bases of the junction left unmatched. The origin of this receptor is a female donor in good health, enrolled as a control in a pregnancy study. Sequenced here: CD4+ T cells from peripheral blood mononuclear cells, sampled in the second trimester of pregnancy. The J gene is TRBJ1-4, the V gene TRBV19; TRBD1 aligns across 7 bases. In DNA form, the CDR3 reads TGTGCCAGTAGTATAACCGGGACAGCTAATGAAAAACTGTTTTTT. Translation gives CASSITGTANEKLFF.